The next 15 T cell receptor beta chains were all read from a single sample in a study of cytomegalovirus exposure and HLA in healthy donors. Researchers ran the PCR with 60 Vbeta and 13 Jbeta primers. Only in-frame clones appear in the TCRdb table, and some are missing; sequencing was by immunoSEQ multiplex PCR. The sample yields roughly 90,000 clones, approximately 84% seen once. Sequencing was performed on PBMCs. The receptor set was obtained from a young man in good health and CMV-seronegative.

This chain links TRBV27 with TRBJ2-7; D call uncertain. Germline CDR1 reads MNHEY; CDR2 reads SMNVEV (reference sequence). V was shortened by 3 bases and J by 3 bases, with 9 bases between the two germline ends. CDR3 size: 13 residues. CDR3 nucleotides: TGTGCCAGCAGTTTTCTAAACAGCTACGAGCAGTACTTC. Its translation: CASSFLNSYEQYF.

This rearrangement joins TRBV19 to TRBJ1-3; D possibly corresponds to TRBD1 (5 bases). The CDR3 totals 17 residues. Germline CDR1 reads LNHDA; CDR2 reads SQIVND (reference sequence). The V end was cut by 6 bases, the J end by 0 bases, with 18 bases between. In DNA form, the CDR3 reads TGTGCCAGTAGCCGAAGCCCCAACAGGCCCTCTGGAAACACCATATATTTT. Its protein is CASSRSPNRPSGNTIYF.

This clone turned up a few times. This chain joins TRBV6-1 and TRBJ1-5; D might be TRBD1 (5 bases). The CDR3 totals 12 residues. V was pared by 7 bases and J by 5 bases, with 9 bases between. The germline V gene encodes CDR1 MNHNS and CDR2 SASEGT. The CDR3, as DNA: TGTGCCAGCACTAAGACAGATCAGCCCCAGCATTTT. Its translation is CASTKTDQPQHF.

The chain uses TRBV28 and TRBJ1-2; TRBD1 aligns across 7 bases. Germline assignment: CDR1 MDHEN and CDR2 SYDVKM. The CDR3 has 14 amino acids. The V gene end was trimmed by 6 bases and the J gene end by 4 bases; junction bases not matched to a gene: 8. The CDR3 sequence: CASRRADRSYGYTF. The CDR3 DNA follows: TGTGCCAGCAGACGGGCGGACAGGTCCTATGGCTACACCTTC.

This clone was recorded once. V is TRBV7-2 and J is TRBJ1-5; 10 nucleotides line up with TRBD1. The length of the CDR3 is 15 residues. Germline lookup yields CDR1 SGHTA and CDR2 FQGNSA. Trimming took 7 bases from V and 2 from J; bases not matched to a gene: 5. The CDR3 sequence: CASTLGTGGNQPQHF. Here the CDR3 DNA reads TGTGCCAGCACCCTCGGGACAGGGGGCAATCAGCCCCAGCATTTT.

The chain is built from TRBV2 and TRBJ1-1, with 11 bases fitting TRBD1. Germline loops: CDR1 SNHLY, CDR2 FYNNEI. Trimming cost V 6 bases and J 0 bases; bases outside gene matches: 6. CDR3 length equals 16 residues. The CDR3 protein is CASRGQGGIMNTEAFF. As DNA, the CDR3 is TGTGCCAGCAGGGGACAGGGGGGAATCATGAACACTGAAGCTTTCTTT. The full variable domain, completed using reference TRBV2 and TRBJ1-1, is EPEVTQTPSHQVTQMGQEVILRCVPISNHLYFYWYRQILGQKVEFLVSFYNNEISEKSEIFDDQFSVERPDGSNFTLKIRSTKLEDSAMYFCASRGQGGIMNTEAFFGQGTRLTVV.

CDR3 nucleotide sequence: TGTGCCAGCAGCTCGACTAGCGGGAGGGAGCAGTACTTC. Translating it yields CASSSTSGREQYF. The chain recombines TRBV7-3 with TRBJ2-7; TRBD2 matches at 13 bases. V dropped 4 bases and J dropped 7; count of bases not matched to a gene: 1. CDR1 and CDR2 from the germline V gene are SGHTA and FQGTGA. This CDR3 contains 13 residues.

The chain combines TRBV30 with TRBJ2-1; 8 bases line up with TRBD2. With 4 bases clipped from V and 0 bases from J, the junction kept 20 bases outside the gene matches. The CDR3 extends over 20 amino acids. The V gene's germline CDR1 is GTSNPN and CDR2 SVGIG (reference sequence). CDR3 nucleotide sequence: TGTGCCTGGACTGGGCGGGGGGCTAGCGGACAGAAGAGCTCCTACAATGAGCAGTTCTTC. This codes for CAWTGRGASGQKSSYNEQFF.

V usage is TRBV28 and J usage is TRBJ2-4; 10 bases are a match to TRBD1. The CDR3 runs 16 residues. CDR1 MDHEN and CDR2 SYDVKM come from the germline V gene. Trimming cost V 5 bases and J 3 bases; bases outside gene matches: 7. This chain's CDR3 is CASSPRQGAVKNIQYF. The DNA of the CDR3 is TGTGCCAGCAGTCCTCGACAGGGGGCTGTCAAAAACATTCAGTACTTC.

The gene calls are TRBV5-1 and TRBJ2-1; D is perhaps TRBD1 (5 bases). The germline CDR1 and CDR2 sequences are SGHRS and YFSETQ. Trimming left V 1 base short and J 3 bases short, with 8 bases between. The CDR3 spans 14 residues. The CDR3: CASSLQGVYNEQFF. In DNA, the CDR3 is TGCGCCAGCAGCTTGCAGGGTGTCTACAATGAGCAGTTCTTC. The variable domain in full, completed from reference TRBV5-1 and TRBJ2-1, reads KAGVTQTPRYLIKTRGQQVTLSCSPISGHRSVSWYQQTPGQGLQFLFEYFSETQRNKGNFPGRFSGRQFSNSRSEMNVSTLELGDSALYLCASSLQGVYNEQFFGPGTRLTVL.

The V gene is TRBV18, the J gene TRBJ1-1, with 7 bases that match TRBD1. Germline trimming cut 6 bases from V and 4 bases from J; bases unmatched to any gene: 5. CDR3 length: 13 residues. CDR1 is KGHSH and CDR2 is LQKENI in the germline V gene. CDR3: CASSRQGGTEAFF. In DNA, the CDR3 is TGTGCCAGCTCCCGACAGGGAGGCACTGAAGCTTTCTTT. The variable domain in full, with the rest retrieved from reference TRBV18 and TRBJ1-1, is NAGVMQNPRHLVRRRGQEARLRCSPMKGHSHVYWYRQLPEEGLKFMVYLQKENIIDESGMPKERFSAEFPKEGPSILRIQQVVRGDSAAYFCASSRQGGTEAFFGQGTRLTVV.

The chain links TRBV5-1 to TRBJ1-1; 7 nucleotides line up with TRBD1. After removal of 2 bases from V and 1 base from J, the junction contained 2 bases not matched to a gene. Germline assignment: CDR1 SGHRS and CDR2 YFSETQ. This CDR3 contains 14 residues. The CDR3 DNA follows: TGCGCCAGCAGCTTTACAGGGGCGAACACTGAAGCTTTCTTT. It translates to CASSFTGANTEAFF.

The chain joins TRBV4-2 to TRBJ1-2; 9 bases fit TRBD1. V was pared by 0 bases and J by 4 bases, with 3 bases of the junction left unmatched. This CDR3 comprises 15 residues. Germline V gives CDR1 LGHNA, CDR2 YNFKEQ. This CDR3 reads CASSQDTGGVYGYTF. Here the CDR3 DNA reads TGTGCCAGCAGCCAAGATACAGGGGGCGTCTATGGCTACACCTTC.

DNA of the CDR3: TGTGCCAGCAGCTGGAAGGACAGGGGTGCTTTCTTT. Translating it yields CASSWKDRGAFF. The V and J genes are TRBV7-9 and TRBJ1-1, with TRBD1 identical over 9 bases. The CDR3 loop spans 12 amino acids. Trimming took 4 bases from V and 11 from J; bases not matched to a gene: 5. Germline-derived CDR1 and CDR2 are SEHNR and FQNEAQ (reference sequence).

Concerning this clone: An end of the junction differs from the germline gene, which may be a read error. DNA of the CDR3: TGTGCTAGCAGCCCCGAGGCACGGTCCGGCGAGCAGTACTTC. It encodes CASSPEARSGEQYF. The chain links TRBV7-7 to TRBJ2-7; D not certain. This CDR3 region has 14 residues. CDR1 and CDR2 from the germline V gene are SSHAT and FNYEAQ (reference sequence). Drawing the rest from reference TRBV7-7 and TRBJ2-7, the complete variable domain is GAGVSQSPRYKVTKRGQDVTLRCDPISSHATLYWYQQALGQGPEFLTYFNYEAQPDKSGLPSDRFSAERPEGSISTLTIQRTEQRDSAMYRCASSPEARSGEQYFGPGTRLTVT.